A selection of T cell receptor beta chains follows, all from one sample in a study of blood T cell repertoires in COVID-19. TCRdb keeps only in-frame clones here, not all; method: immunoSEQ multiplex PCR. The table includes tens of thousands of clones, approximately 80% detected once. Sequencing used peripheral blood. The receptors shown here come from a woman aged 55-70 years with acute or convalescent COVID-19. CDR3s include the opening cysteine and the closing phenylalanine or tryptophan. The D gene is left open where the match is weak. Rows give clone size only sometimes, using once, few, many, or a class for an expanded clone.

v_call,clone_size,cdr3_length,d_call,j_call,cdr3_nt,cdr3_aa
TRBV28,-,13,-,TRBJ2-3,TGTGCCAGCAGTCAGGGTAGCACAGATACGCAGTATTTT,CASSQGSTDTQYF
TRBV10-3,-,13,TRBD2,TRBJ2-7,TGTGCCATCAGTCCGACTAGCGGGGGGACGCAGTACTTC,CAISPTSGGTQYF
TRBV28,-,13,TRBD1,TRBJ2-7,TGTGCCAGCTATGGACAGGCGACGTACGAGCAGTACTTC,CASYGQATYEQYF
TRBV29-1,-,13,TRBD1,TRBJ1-2,TGCAGCGTTGAGATGACAGGGGCATATGGCTACACCTTC,CSVEMTGAYGYTF
TRBV3-1/TRBV3-2,-,14,-,TRBJ1-5,TGTGCCAGCAGCCAAGGGGGCTGGAATCAGCCCCAGCATTTT,CASSQGGWNQPQHF
TRBV5-8,-,13,-,TRBJ2-7,TGTGCCAGCAAATCCTTTCGGGTTGGCGAGCAGTACTTC,CASKSFRVGEQYF
TRBV19,-,14,TRBD1,TRBJ1-2,TGTGCCAGTAGTATAGGGGACAGCCAGGAGGGCTACACCTTC,CASSIGDSQEGYTF
TRBV7-6,-,14,-,TRBJ2-7,TGTGCCAGCAGCCGGGACAATACGCGGCACGAGCAGTACTTC,CASSRDNTRHEQYF
TRBV10-2,-,13,-,TRBJ1-1,TGCGCCAGCAGTGAGCGAAGAGGGTTTGAAGCTTTCTTT,CASSERRGFEAFF
TRBV5-1,-,18,TRBD2,TRBJ2-2,TGCGCCAGCAGCTACACCGGGACTAGCGGGGCGAACACCGGGGAGCTGTTTTTT,CASSYTGTSGANTGELFF
TRBV10-1,-,14,TRBD1,TRBJ1-5,TGCGCCAGACCGCACAGGGGAGGCAATCAGCCCCAGCATTTT,CARPHRGGNQPQHF
TRBV6-2/TRBV6-3,-,15,TRBD1,TRBJ1-6,TGTGCCAGCAGTTACATGAGGGACAGTAATTCACCCCTCCACTTT,CASSYMRDSNSPLHF
TRBV7-7,once,13,-,TRBJ2-5,TGTGCTAGCAGCTTAACAGGGAAAGAGACCCAGTACTTC,CASSLTGKETQYF
TRBV5-1,once,15,-,TRBJ2-2,TGCGCCAGCAGCTCAGGGGCTTTGAACACCGGGGAGCTGTTTTTT,CASSSGALNTGELFF
TRBV5-1,-,13,-,TRBJ1-5,TGCGCCAGCAGCCCCGGAGCCTCGTGGCCCCAGCATTTT,CASSPGASWPQHF
TRBV25-1,-,16,-,TRBJ2-5,TGTGCCAGCAGTGATGGGAGATTAACTTTTCAAGAGACCCAGTACTTC,CASSDGRLTFQETQYF
TRBV5-1,once,15,TRBD2,TRBJ2-7,TGCGCCAGCAGCTTGGGACTAGCGGGGGTCTACGAGCAGTACTTC,CASSLGLAGVYEQYF
TRBV12-5,-,13,TRBD1,TRBJ1-2,TGTGCTAGTGGTTTGGGGACAGGGAGAGGCTACACCTTC,CASGLGTGRGYTF